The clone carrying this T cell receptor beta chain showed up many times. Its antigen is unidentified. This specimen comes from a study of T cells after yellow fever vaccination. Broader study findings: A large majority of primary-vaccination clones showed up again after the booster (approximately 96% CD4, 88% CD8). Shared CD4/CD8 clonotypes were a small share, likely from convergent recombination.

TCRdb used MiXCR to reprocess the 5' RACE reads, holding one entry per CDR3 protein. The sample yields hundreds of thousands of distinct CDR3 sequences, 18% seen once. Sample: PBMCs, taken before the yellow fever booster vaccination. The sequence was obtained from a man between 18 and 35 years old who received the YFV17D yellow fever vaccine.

Here the CDR3 DNA reads TGCGCCAGCAGCCAAACTCCGGGACAGGGGGCCGATGAGCAGTTCTTC. Protein: CASSQTPGQGADEQFF. The chain recombines TRBV4-3 with TRBJ2-1, with 12 bases matching TRBD1. The length of the CDR3 is 16 residues. Germline CDR1 is LGHNA and CDR2 is YSLEER. The V gene end was trimmed by 2 bases and the J gene end by 8 bases; junction bases not matched to a gene: 7.